This TCR beta chain was identified in a study of neurological immune-mediated disorders. About a million sorted CD4+ or CD8+ T cells made each library. With 10-nucleotide random UMIs included, cDNA was synthesized by 5'RACE. TCRdb recomputed calls from the 5' RACE reads with MiXCR, one row per CDR3 protein. The sample has 15,000 to 20,000 distinct CDR3 sequences, about 15% seen once. This clonotype appeared many times. Germline CDR1 reads MGHDK; CDR2 reads SYGVNS. With V trimmed by 9 bases and J by 1 base, 8 bases remained unmatched. The CDR3 sequence is 15 residues long. The chain combines TRBV25-1 with TRBJ2-3; 9 nucleotides line up with TRBD2. Input material: CD4+ T cells from blood. The sequence derives from a woman aged 55-75 years with HTLV-1-associated myelopathy (HAM/TSP). The CDR3 sequence: CASTFGGRGTDTQYF. DNA for the CDR3: TGTGCCAGTACCTTTGGCGGGAGGGGCACAGATACGCAGTATTTT.